These 26 T cell receptor beta chains came from one sample sequenced in a study of T cell responses to AZD1222 COVID-19 vaccine. Sequencing was performed with immunoSEQ multiplex PCR; in TCRdb, only in-frame clones are kept and a portion is missing. The sample records about 120,000 clones, around 93% being singletons. The source was peripheral blood, collected 28 days after the second AZD1222 dose. These receptors originate from an adult who received the AZD1222 COVID-19 vaccine.

This clone was observed a single time. The chain couples TRBV7-9 to TRBJ2-7, with D perhaps TRBD1 (6 bases). V gave up 4 bases and J gave up 6 bases, with 13 bases separating them. The V gene's germline CDR1 is SEHNR and CDR2 FQNEAQ (reference sequence). The CDR3 is 13 residues long. This CDR3 is CASSSKTGREQYF. CDR3 bases: TGTGCCAGCAGCTCCAAGACAGGACGCGAGCAGTACTTC.

The chain uses TRBV12-2 and TRBJ2-5; TRBD1, the table's D call, lacks a check against the DNA. TRBV12-2 is a listed pseudogene. The length of the CDR3 is 17 residues. The CDR3 loop is CASRLDGHGQAQETQYF. As DNA, the CDR3 is TGTGCAAGTCGCTTAGATGGCCATGGACAGGCTCAAGAGACCCAGTACTTC.

The chain is built from TRBV7-2 and TRBJ2-7; 9 nucleotides agree with TRBD1. The trim removed 3 bases at V and 7 bases at J, leaving 7 bases unmatched. The germline V gene encodes CDR1 SGHTA and CDR2 FQGNSA. The CDR3 covers 14 residues. CDR3 sequence reads: CASSFGDRVVEQYF. The CDR3, as DNA: TGTGCCAGCAGCTTCGGGGACAGGGTCGTGGAGCAGTACTTC.

V is TRBV7-2 and J is TRBJ2-1; 9 bases are shared with TRBD1. The CDR3 length is 14 residues. CDR1 SGHTA and CDR2 FQGNSA come from the germline V gene. The CDR3 DNA reads TGTGCGTCTGTCGGACAGGGGACTTTCGATGAGCAGTTCTTC. Translating it yields CASVGQGTFDEQFF.

V is TRBV19 and J is TRBJ1-5; possible D gene TRBD1, 5 bases. The CDR3 has 14 amino acids. In germline, CDR1 is LNHDA, CDR2 SQIVND (reference sequence). Deletions cut 7 bases from V and 7 bases from J, with 17 bases between. The CDR3 DNA is TGTGCCAGTACCCCCGGGGGAGGGGTCCAGCCCCAGCATTTT. This translates into CASTPGGGVQPQHF.

V usage is TRBV4-3 and J usage is TRBJ2-7; D uncertain. The germline V and J ends were trimmed by 0 bases and 0 bases, with 12 bases remaining between them. Germline CDR1 reads LGHNA; CDR2 reads YSLEER. CDR3 length: 16 amino acids. This CDR3 reads CASSQDWAVSSYEQYF. The CDR3 nucleotides are TGCGCCAGCAGCCAAGATTGGGCCGTTAGCTCCTACGAGCAGTACTTC.

The rearrangement joins TRBV9 to TRBJ2-3; D is undetermined. The CDR3 totals 14 residues. Germline V gene sequence: CDR1 SGDLS, CDR2 YYNGEE. Trimming took off 0 bases at V and 4 bases at J, with 9 bases between the two ends. The CDR3 sequence: CASSVDLGADTQYF. The CDR3 DNA sequence: TGTGCCAGCAGCGTAGATTTGGGTGCAGATACGCAGTATTTT.

V gene TRBV19 combines with J gene TRBJ1-6; no clear D gene. Germline V CDR1 and CDR2: LNHDA, SQIVND (reference sequence). V was pared by 0 bases and J by 9 bases, with 12 bases between. The CDR3 covers 15 residues. DNA for the CDR3: TGTGCCAGTAGTATAGATGGGGTGGTCGCTTCACCCCTCCACTTT. Translating gives CASSIDGVVASPLHF.

The rearrangement uses TRBV6-5 and TRBJ2-1, with a possible D match to TRBD2 (6 bases). The germline V and J ends were trimmed by 0 bases and 8 bases, with 11 bases remaining between them. Germline CDR1 and CDR2: MNHEY and SVGAGI. CDR3 length equals 14 residues. CDR3 sequence: CASSYSTSSDEQFF. The DNA of the CDR3 is TGTGCCAGCAGTTACTCCACTAGCAGCGATGAGCAGTTCTTC.

The chain is built from TRBV7-6 and TRBJ2-7; the D gene could be TRBD1 or TRBD2 (5 bases each). This CDR3 is built from 13 residues. Germline CDR1 is SGHVS and CDR2 is FNYEAQ. Trimming took off 5 bases at V and 2 bases at J, with 10 bases between the two ends. The CDR3 spells CASSPGDPYEQYF. The CDR3 region has the DNA TGTGCCAGCAGCCCTGGGGACCCCTACGAGCAGTACTTC. The full variable domain, in which reference TRBV7-6 and TRBJ2-7 provide the parts outside the CDR3, is GAGVSQSPRYKVTKRGQDVALRCDPISGHVSLYWYRQALGQGPEFLTYFNYEAQQDKSGLPNDRFSAERPEGSISTLTIQRTEQRDSAMYRCASSPGDPYEQYFGPGTRLTVT.

The genes are TRBV11-2 and TRBJ1-4; D unresolved. The CDR3 has 14 amino acids. V was trimmed by 2 bases and J by 0 bases, leaving 4 bases between them. Germline V CDR1 and CDR2: SGHAT, FQNNGV. In DNA form, the CDR3 reads TGTGCCAGCAGCTTACAAGCAACTAATGAAAAACTGTTTTTT. Its protein is CASSLQATNEKLFF.

The chain links TRBV6-1 to TRBJ1-2; D gene ambiguous. The V gene's germline CDR1 is MNHNS and CDR2 SASEGT. The CDR3 is made up of 14 amino acids. Deletions cut 1 base from V and 14 bases from J, with 20 bases between. The CDR3 loop is CASSEVGFQPGGTF. As DNA, the CDR3 is TGTGCCAGCAGTGAAGTTGGTTTTCAGCCGGGCGGTACCTTC.

The chain is built from TRBV5-1 and TRBJ2-1, with 7 bases matching TRBD1. The V gene end was trimmed by 6 bases and the J gene end by 2 bases; junction bases not matched to a gene: 5. The CDR3 totals 14 residues. The germline V gene has CDR1 SGHRS and CDR2 YFSETQ. The DNA of the CDR3 is TGCGCCAGCATGAAAGGGGGCACCTACAATGAGCAGTTCTTC. Its translation: CASMKGGTYNEQFF.

The chain has TRBV7-2 and TRBJ1-2; D unresolved. V lost 2 bases to trimming and J lost 3 bases, with 13 bases between them. The germline V gene encodes CDR1 SGHTA and CDR2 FQGNSA. The CDR3 spans 15 residues. CDR3 in amino acids: CASSLFLTVYYGYTF. For the CDR3, the DNA is TGTGCCAGCAGCTTATTCCTAACAGTCTACTATGGCTACACCTTC.

The chain couples TRBV19 to TRBJ1-5, with 7 positions matching TRBD1. The CDR3 has 13 amino acids. Germline loops: CDR1 LNHDA, CDR2 SQIVND (reference sequence). V was clipped by 3 bases and J by 7 bases; unmatched bases: 3. CDR3 nucleotide sequence: TGTGCCAGTAGTATTGGAGGGGGCCAGCCCCAGCATTTT. Its protein is CASSIGGGQPQHF.

The V call is TRBV7-2, the J call TRBJ2-5, with D maybe TRBD1 (6 bases). This CDR3 is built from 14 residues. Germline CDR1 reads SGHTA; CDR2 reads FQGNSA. Trimming took off 5 bases at V and 2 bases at J, with 12 bases between the two ends. CDR3 region: CASSPQGLQETQYF. CDR3 nucleotides: TGTGCCAGCAGCCCGCAGGGGTTACAAGAGACCCAGTACTTC.

This clone showed up just a few times. The chain employs TRBV7-9 and TRBJ2-7; no definite D call. V was clipped by 0 bases and J by 9 bases, with 15 bases between them. From germline, CDR1 is SEHNR and CDR2 FQNEAQ (reference sequence). The CDR3 covers 14 residues. The DNA for the CDR3 is TGTGCCAGCAGCTTAGCGGCCCGGGCTACGAGGCAGTACTTC. Translated, it gives CASSLAARATRQYF.

The chain links TRBV9 to TRBJ2-3; no reliable D call. The germline gives CDR1 SGDLS, CDR2 YYNGEE. CDR3 size: 14 residues. Trimming took 0 bases from V and 6 from J, leaving 11 bases between them. CDR3 sequence reads: CASSVETERDTQYF. CDR3 sequence (DNA): TGTGCCAGCAGCGTAGAAACAGAAAGGGATACGCAGTATTTT.

The chain has TRBV6-2 or TRBV6-3 and TRBJ1-2, with no clear D. The CDR3 has 14 amino acids. V was shortened by 2 bases and J by 4 bases, with 11 bases between the two germline ends. Germline V lookup: CDR1 MNHEY, CDR2 SVGEGT. The CDR3 DNA reads as TGTGCCAGCAGTTACGGGCCAGTAACCTATGGCTACACCTTC. Its translation is CASSYGPVTYGYTF.

J is TRBJ1-2 and V is TRBV7-2; 8 nucleotides line up with TRBD1. Germline loops: CDR1 SGHTA, CDR2 FQGNSA. There are 15 residues in the CDR3. V dropped 4 bases and J dropped 0; count of bases not matched to a gene: 4. The CDR3 spells CASSSTGAPNYGYTF. The CDR3 region has the DNA TGTGCCAGCAGCTCGACAGGGGCCCCTAACTATGGCTACACCTTC.

This chain connects TRBV3-1 (or the pseudogene TRBV3-2) to TRBJ1-3; TRBD1 agrees at 7 bases. The trim removed 4 bases at V and 0 bases at J, leaving 3 bases unmatched. CDR3 length: 15 residues. Looked up from germline, CDR1 is LGHDT and CDR2 is YNNKEL (reference sequence). CDR3 sequence (DNA): TGTGCCAGCAGCCCCAGACAGGGCTCTGGAAACACCATATATTTT. Its protein product is CASSPRQGSGNTIYF.

J is TRBJ2-2 and V is TRBV7-2, with D perhaps TRBD1 (5 bases). This CDR3 is built from 12 residues. Germline V lookup: CDR1 SGHTA, CDR2 FQGNSA. V shed 9 bases and J shed 8 bases, with 13 bases lying between them. CDR3 DNA: TGTGCCAGTTCGCAAGCAGGGGGGGAGCTGTTTTTT. Protein product: CASSQAGGELFF.

This clone came up once. J is TRBJ2-5 and V is TRBV6-5; no clear D gene. Germline assignment: CDR1 MNHEY and CDR2 SVGAGI. V was cut by 0 bases and J by 2 bases, with 10 bases left in between. The CDR3 is 15 residues long. The CDR3 nucleotides read TGTGCCAGCAGTTACTCGAGTACAGTACAAGAGACCCAGTACTTC. Amino acids: CASSYSSTVQETQYF.

The V and J genes are TRBV6-5 and TRBJ2-1, with a weak D call TRBD2 (6 bases). The CDR3 totals 15 residues. With 6 bases removed from V and 2 bases from J, the gap between germline ends came to 14 bases. Looked up from germline, CDR1 is MNHEY and CDR2 is SVGAGI. The CDR3 reads CASRRLAIAYNEQFF. For the CDR3, the DNA is TGTGCCAGCAGGCGGCTAGCGATTGCCTACAATGAGCAGTTCTTC.

This chain joins TRBV10-3 and TRBJ1-2; D unresolved. The germline V and J ends were trimmed by 4 bases and 4 bases, with 7 bases remaining between them. CDR3 length equals 12 residues. The germline gives CDR1 ENHRY, CDR2 SYGVKD. The CDR3 nucleotides are TGTGCCATCAGTGGCCCAGTCTATGGCTACACCTTC. Encoded protein: CAISGPVYGYTF.

The rearrangement joins TRBV5-1 to TRBJ2-2; D remains ambiguous. The CDR3 is 15 amino acids. From germline, CDR1 is SGHRS and CDR2 YFSETQ. Deletions cut 2 bases from V and 0 bases from J, with 8 bases between. The CDR3 nucleotides read TGCGCCAGCAGCTTAACAGCCGCGAACACCGGGGAGCTGTTTTTT. Protein sequence: CASSLTAANTGELFF.